The 25 T cell receptor beta chains listed next were all sequenced from one sample in a study of T cells in Graves' hyperthyroidism and ophthalmopathy. Amplified TCR beta CDR3 regions came from RNA transcripts. The study used the HTBI primer set for a first-round RT-PCR of the TCR CDR3. Each CDR3 protein gets one entry after TCRdb re-called the multiplex PCR reads with MiXCR. The sample shows roughly 800,000 distinct CDR3 sequences, around 38% of them seen only once. What was sequenced was blood. The source of these receptors is a man in his late teens or twenties with Graves' hyperthyroidism.

CDR3 DNA: TGTGCCAGCAGCCCGTCCCGAGGACCCTACGAGCAGTACTTC. It encodes CASSPSRGPYEQYF. The chain couples TRBV7-9 to TRBJ2-7; D is undetermined. The germline CDR1 and CDR2 sequences are SEHNR and FQNEAQ (reference sequence). Between the trimmed V and J ends, which lost 5 bases and 2 bases, there was a span of 13 bases. This CDR3 region has 14 residues.

The CDR3 loop is CASSLSPPRNSPLHF. The CDR3 coding sequence is TGTGCCAGCAGCTTAAGCCCTCCCAGGAATTCACCCCTCCACTTT. V usage is TRBV7-2 and J usage is TRBJ1-6; no clear D gene. This CDR3 contains 15 residues. The germline V gene has CDR1 SGHTA and CDR2 FQGNSA. Trimming left V 2 bases short and J 7 bases short, with 12 bases between. The variable domain in full, completed from reference TRBV7-2 and TRBJ1-6, reads GAGVSQSPSNKVTEKGKDVELRCDPISGHTALYWYRQSLGQGLEFLIYFQGNSAPDKSGLPSDRFSAERTGGSVSTLTIQRTQQEDSAVYLCASSLSPPRNSPLHFGNGTRLTVT.

This clonotype came up many times. Written as DNA, the CDR3 is TGCAGCGTTGGGGGATACTACGAGCAGTACTTC. It encodes CSVGGYYEQYF. The chain uses TRBV29-1 and TRBJ2-7; D unclear. Trimming pared 4 bases from V and 3 bases from J, leaving 7 bases between. From germline, CDR1 is SQVTM and CDR2 ANQGSEA. The CDR3 is 11 amino acids.

At least ten counts were recorded for this clonotype. This chain links TRBV7-9 with TRBJ1-4, with 7 bases that match TRBD1. The CDR3 has 14 amino acids. Germline assignment: CDR1 SEHNR and CDR2 FQNEAQ (reference sequence). J lost 8 bases, V lost 5 bases, and 8 bases had no gene match. For the CDR3, the DNA is TGTGCCAGCAGCCCTCAGGGACAGCCAGAAAAACTGTTTTTT. This sequence encodes CASSPQGQPEKLFF.

As for this clonotype: A read error may explain this, as a much larger clone is one base away. The chain combines TRBV10-3 with TRBJ1-5; 9 positions match TRBD1. Trimming cost V 10 bases and J 6 bases; bases outside gene matches: 7. The CDR3 spans 13 residues. Germline CDR1 is ENHRY and CDR2 is SYGVKD. The CDR3 sequence is CATGTGPSQPQHF. CDR3 sequence (DNA): TGTGCCACCGGGACAGGGCCCAGTCAGCCCCAGCATTTT.

The sample holds many counts of this clonotype. The V and J genes are TRBV20-1 and TRBJ1-5; TRBD1 is a possible D gene (6 bases). The CDR3 contains 13 residues. V was cut by 3 bases and J by 1 base, with 7 bases left in between. The germline CDR1 and CDR2 sequences are DFQATT and SNEGSKA (reference sequence). Written as DNA, the CDR3 is TGCAGTGCTAGCAGGGGCAGCAATCAGCCCCAGCATTTT. It translates to CSASRGSNQPQHF.

CDR3 coding DNA: TGTGCCAGCAGTGCCGGACAGCAAAAGTACTTC. Translated, it gives CASSAGQQKYF. This chain links TRBV6-5 with TRBJ2-5, with a weak D call TRBD1 (6 bases). Looked up from germline, CDR1 is MNHEY and CDR2 is SVGAGI. Trimming took 5 bases from V and 12 from J, leaving 13 bases between them. CDR3 length equals 11 residues.

The chain carries TRBV29-1 and TRBJ1-2; TRBD1 aligns across 8 bases. The CDR3 has 11 amino acids. Germline-derived CDR1 and CDR2 are SQVTM and ANQGSEA. V gave up 8 bases and J gave up 8 bases; unmatched junction bases: 7. The CDR3 region is CSLAGGNGYTF. The CDR3, as DNA: TGCAGCTTAGCAGGGGGCAACGGCTACACCTTC. Full variable domain (outside the CDR3, taken from reference TRBV29-1 and TRBJ1-2): SAVISQKPSRDICQRGTSLTIQCQVDSQVTMMFWYRQQPGQSLTLIATANQGSEATYESGFVIDKFPISRPNLTFSTLTVSNMSPEDSSIYLCSLAGGNGYTFGSGTRLTVV.

This clonotype has at least ten counts. The chain combines TRBV20-1 with TRBJ2-7, with a possible D match to TRBD2 (5 bases). V was shortened by 6 bases and J by 7 bases, with 19 bases between the two germline ends. Germline V gene data show CDR1 as DFQATT and CDR2 as SNEGSKA (reference sequence). This CDR3 is 13 amino acids long. The CDR3 nucleotides are TGCAGTGCCGCGCATCTGTGGAGGCAAGAGCAGTACTTC. As protein: CSAAHLWRQEQYF.

This clonotype was seen more than once but under ten times. The chain is built from TRBV6-1 and TRBJ2-7; either TRBD1 or TRBD2 may fit D (5 bases each). This CDR3 is built from 13 residues. Germline loops: CDR1 MNHNS, CDR2 SASEGT. With 4 bases removed from V and 3 bases from J, the gap between germline ends came to 10 bases. The CDR3 bases are TGTGCCAGCAGTGGGGGACGCATCTACGAGCAGTACTTC. Amino acids: CASSGGRIYEQYF.

This clonotype showed up just a few times. The CDR3 nucleotides read TGTGCCAGCAGCTTAGAGGGACTGTATAACTACGAGCAGTACTTC. This codes for CASSLEGLYNYEQYF. The V gene is TRBV7-2, the J gene TRBJ2-7, with D possibly matching TRBD2 (6 bases). With 1 base removed from V and 3 bases from J, the gap between germline ends came to 13 bases. This CDR3 contains 15 residues. CDR1 and CDR2 from the germline V gene are SGHTA and FQGNSA.

The chain couples TRBV9 to TRBJ1-1; D unclear. The CDR3 is 16 residues long. Between the trimmed V and J ends, which lost 5 bases and 0 bases, there was a span of 17 bases. Per germline, CDR1 SGDLS and CDR2 YYNGEE. The CDR3 sequence: CASSLGPRSMNTEAFF. The CDR3, as DNA: TGTGCCAGCAGTTTAGGCCCCCGAAGCATGAACACTGAAGCTTTCTTT.

J is TRBJ2-2 and V is TRBV29-1, with TRBD2 matching over 12 bases. The CDR3 has 15 amino acids. V gave up 6 bases and J gave up 5 bases; unmatched junction bases: 7. CDR1 and CDR2 from the germline V gene are SQVTM and ANQGSEA. DNA for the CDR3: TGCAGCGTGCTAACTAGCGGGGGGATTACCGGGGAGCTGTTTTTT. This codes for CSVLTSGGITGELFF.

The gene calls are TRBV10-3 and TRBJ2-3; D gene ambiguous. The germline V gene has CDR1 ENHRY and CDR2 SYGVKD. V gave up 3 bases and J gave up 0 bases, with 4 bases separating them. The CDR3 has 13 amino acids. The CDR3 DNA follows: TGTGCCATCAGTGACGCTAGCACAGATACGCAGTATTTT. Amino acids: CAISDASTDTQYF.

This rearrangement joins TRBV12-3 or TRBV12-4 to TRBJ2-7; no definite D call. The CDR3 covers 14 residues. V was shortened by 2 bases and J by 6 bases, with 14 bases between the two germline ends. CDR3 in amino acids: CASSLSSGRSEQYF. In nucleotides, the CDR3 is TGTGCCAGCAGTTTATCCTCCGGGCGAAGCGAGCAGTACTTC.

In DNA form, the CDR3 reads TGCAGTGCTAGAGCCACAGGGACCCCTAATAGCAATCAGCCCCAGCATTTT. It is translated as CSARATGTPNSNQPQHF. The genes are TRBV20-1 and TRBJ1-5, with a weak D call TRBD1 (6 bases). The V and J ends lost 1 base and 0 bases respectively, with 16 bases between them. This CDR3 is 17 amino acids long. The V gene's germline CDR1 is DFQATT and CDR2 SNEGSKA (reference sequence).

On this clonotype: The junction and the germline gene differ at one end; a read error may be behind it. The chain links TRBV10-3 to TRBJ2-5; no definite D call. In germline, CDR1 is ENHRY, CDR2 SYGVKD. CDR3 length: 14 amino acids. The CDR3 sequence: CASSNEPGQETQYF. Here the CDR3 DNA reads TGTGCCAGCAGTAACGAACCGGGTCAAGAGACCCAGTACTTC.

The chain recombines TRBV7-8 with TRBJ2-5, with 10 bases aligning to TRBD2. Germline trimming cut 7 bases from V and 6 bases from J; bases unmatched to any gene: 11. The CDR3 is made up of 15 amino acids. Germline-derived CDR1 and CDR2 are SGHVS and FQNEAQ. The CDR3 coding sequence is TGTGCCAGCAACCCATCTAGCGGGGGAACCAAGACCCAGTACTTC. It is translated as CASNPSSGGTKTQYF.

There are a few counts of this clonotype. CDR3 region: CASSLSSLRNTEAFF. In nucleotides, the CDR3 is TGTGCCAGCAGTTTAAGCAGCCTGAGGAACACTGAAGCTTTCTTT. The J gene is TRBJ1-1, the V gene TRBV12-3 or TRBV12-4; D is uncertain. V lost 2 bases and J 1 base, leaving 11 bases between the germline ends. This CDR3 is built from 15 residues.

Remarks on this clonotype: A read error may explain this, as a much larger clone is one base away. The rearrangement links TRBV7-8 to TRBJ2-5; TRBD2 is a possible D gene (7 bases). CDR1 and CDR2 (germline): SGHVS, FQNEAQ. The CDR3 runs to 14 residues. V lost 1 base and J lost 7, with 13 bases in between. The CDR3 DNA reads as TGTGCCAGCAGCTTAGATCGGGGGGCAGGGACCCAGTACTTC. Encoded protein: CASSLDRGAGTQYF.

Comment on this clonotype: This could be a read error, since a much larger clone is one nucleotide away. This chain links TRBV19 with TRBJ2-5; D possibly matches TRBD1 or TRBD2 (5 bases each). CDR3 size: 14 residues. The germline V and J ends were trimmed by 2 bases and 9 bases, with 16 bases remaining between them. Germline loops: CDR1 LNHDA, CDR2 SQIVND (reference sequence). The CDR3 DNA follows: TGTGCCAGTAGTATAACAGGCGAGATGGGGGCCCAGTACTTC. Residues: CASSITGEMGAQYF.

Ten or more counts support this clonotype. The chain carries TRBV19 and TRBJ2-7; 8 positions agree with TRBD1. The CDR3 has 11 residues. Losses at the gene ends were 10 bases for V and 6 bases for J; bases not matched to a gene: 5. Germline assignment: CDR1 LNHDA and CDR2 SQIVND (reference sequence). Here the CDR3 DNA reads TGTGCCACCGGACAGGGATTCGAGCAGTACTTC. Translation: CATGQGFEQYF.

The rearrangement joins TRBV6-5 to TRBJ1-5; D call uncertain. Germline CDR1 and CDR2: MNHEY and SVGAGI. This CDR3 is built from 15 residues. Trimming shortened V by 5 bases and J by 2 bases, and 13 bases separated the two germline ends. CDR3 sequence (DNA): TGTGCCAGCAGTGAGAGGAGGGCAGGCAATCAGCCCCAGCATTTT. Translated, it gives CASSERRAGNQPQHF.

The chain carries TRBV2 and TRBJ1-2, with D maybe TRBD1 (6 bases). The V end was cut by 5 bases, the J end by 7 bases, with 11 bases between. The CDR3 length is 12 residues. The V gene's germline CDR1 is SNHLY and CDR2 FYNNEI. In nucleotides, the CDR3 is TGTGCCAGCAGTCCGGGGGCGATTGGCTACACCTTC. Translated, it gives CASSPGAIGYTF.

This clonotype was recorded many times. The chain carries TRBV7-9 and TRBJ2-7; TRBD1 matches at 7 bases. The trim removed 0 bases at V and 3 bases at J, leaving 5 bases unmatched. This CDR3 is built from 15 residues. Germline CDR1 and CDR2: SEHNR and FQNEAQ (reference sequence). The CDR3 reads CASSLAGTVIYEQYF. The CDR3 DNA follows: TGTGCCAGCAGCTTAGCGGGGACAGTGATCTACGAGCAGTACTTC.